The 8 T cell receptor beta chains below were found in one sample sequenced in a study of blood T cells in healthy people across ages. A second about 6 to 12 cycle PCR used barcoded and J-beta primers. Using its own MiXCR run on the 5' RACE reads, TCRdb lists one record per CDR3 protein. The sample contains 600,000 to 800,000 distinct CDR3 sequences, about 50% of which appear only once. Sample: blood. Source of these receptors: a woman of 80 years or more in good health.

The rearrangement joins TRBV10-3 to TRBJ1-6; 8 nucleotides agree with TRBD1. The CDR3 contains 16 residues. With 4 bases clipped from V and 7 bases from J, the junction kept 9 bases outside the gene matches. CDR1 ENHRY and CDR2 SYGVKD come from the germline V gene. CDR3 in DNA: TGTGCCATCAGTGTCACCCCAGGGGGCCAGAATTCACCCCTCCACTTT. This codes for CAISVTPGGQNSPLHF.

This chain links TRBV12-3 or TRBV12-4 with TRBJ1-5; D not resolved. This CDR3 region has 14 residues. V was clipped by 2 bases and J by 3 bases, with 8 bases between them. The CDR3 loop is CASSLRQLNQPQHF. The DNA for the CDR3 is TGTGCCAGCAGTTTACGGCAGCTCAATCAGCCCCAGCATTTT.

A few counts support this clonotype. The chain recombines TRBV20-1 with TRBJ1-1; no firm D call. The V gene lost 0 bases and the J gene lost 7 bases, with 6 bases spanning the gap. The CDR3 consists of 11 residues. CDR1 DFQATT and CDR2 SNEGSKA come from the germline V gene (reference sequence). CDR3 loop: CSARDKGEAFF. The CDR3 DNA reads as TGCAGTGCTAGAGATAAGGGTGAAGCTTTCTTT.

V is TRBV4-1 and J is TRBJ2-7; TRBD1 matches at 9 bases. CDR3 length: 16 amino acids. V trimming: 2 bases; J trimming: 0 bases; junction bases outside the gene matches: 5. Germline V CDR1 and CDR2: MGHRA, YSYEKL. The CDR3 spells CASSQTPGQGSYEQYF. The DNA for the CDR3 is TGCGCCAGCAGCCAAACACCGGGACAGGGCTCCTACGAGCAGTACTTC.

The chain is built from TRBV15 and TRBJ2-3; 8 bases fit TRBD1. The CDR3 runs 14 residues. The V and J ends lost 7 bases and 5 bases, in that order; junction bases with no gene match: 8. Germline values: CDR1 LNHNV, CDR2 YYDKDF (reference sequence). CDR3 DNA: TGTGCCACCACAGTGGACAGGGTGCGAGATACGCAGTATTTT. This codes for CATTVDRVRDTQYF. The whole variable domain, remainder taken from reference TRBV15 and TRBJ2-3, is DAMVIQNPRYQVTQFGKPVTLSCSQTLNHNVMYWYQQKSSQAPKLLFHYYDKDFNNEADTPDNFQSRRPNTSFCFLDIRSPGLGDTAMYLCATTVDRVRDTQYFGPGTRLTVL.

The chain employs TRBV9 and TRBJ1-2; 7 bases line up with TRBD1. CDR3 size: 13 residues. Looked up from germline, CDR1 is SGDLS and CDR2 is YYNGEE. J was trimmed by 6 bases and V by 3 bases; bases with no gene match: 5. CDR3 region: CASSAGTAHGYTF. The CDR3 DNA sequence: TGTGCCAGCAGCGCAGGGACAGCCCATGGCTACACCTTC. Together with reference TRBV9 and TRBJ1-2, the CDR3 gives the full variable domain: DSGVTQTPKHLITATGQRVTLRCSPRSGDLSVYWYQQSLDQGLQFLIQYYNGEERAKGNILERFSAQQFPDLHSELNLSSLELGDSALYFCASSAGTAHGYTFGSGTRLTVV.

This sequence joins TRBV29-1 and TRBJ2-5, with TRBD1 identical over 9 bases. The V and J ends lost 6 bases and 13 bases, in that order; junction bases with no gene match: 9. There are 11 residues in the CDR3. The germline CDR1 and CDR2 sequences are SQVTM and ANQGSEA. CDR3 sequence: CSVTGGVLRYF. CDR3 DNA sequence: TGCAGCGTCACAGGGGGCGTCCTGCGGTACTTC.

The V call is TRBV20-1, the J call TRBJ2-1; 7 bases fit TRBD2. Germline CDR1 is DFQATT and CDR2 is SNEGSKA (reference sequence). The CDR3 sequence is 14 residues long. Trimming cost V 5 bases and J 5 bases; bases outside gene matches: 9. CDR3 protein: CSAWGGTSNNEQFF. The CDR3 nucleotides are TGCAGTGCTTGGGGGGGGACTTCTAACAATGAGCAGTTCTTC.